The 21 T cell receptor beta chains given below trace back to one sample, sequenced in a study of T cell responses to AZD1222 COVID-19 vaccine. The data were produced by immunoSEQ multiplex PCR, yet TCRdb's version contains in-frame clones alone and is incomplete. Among about 130,000 clones listed, about 89% were seen once. The material sequenced was peripheral blood, taken on day 0 of AZD1222 vaccination. The receptors originated from an adult in good health.

The V call is TRBV7-9, the J call TRBJ2-5; TRBD2 matches 12 bases. CDR3 size: 18 residues. The germline V gene has CDR1 SEHNR and CDR2 FQNEAQ (reference sequence). Losses at the gene ends were 0 bases for V and 3 bases for J; bases not matched to a gene: 8. The CDR3 sequence is CASSLARGLAGPEETQYF. The CDR3 DNA sequence: TGTGCCAGCAGCTTAGCGCGTGGACTAGCGGGACCCGAAGAGACCCAGTACTTC.

This sequence joins TRBV6-1 and TRBJ2-5; D may correspond to TRBD1 or TRBD2 (6 bases each). From germline, CDR1 is MNHNS and CDR2 SASEGT. The CDR3 consists of 16 residues. V gave up 2 bases and J gave up 4 bases, with 17 bases separating them. In DNA form, the CDR3 reads TGTGCCAGCAGTGAACGGGGGTGGGGGCCTATAGAGACCCAGTACTTC. It specifies CASSERGWGPIETQYF.

The chain recombines TRBV10-3 with TRBJ2-5, with D possibly being TRBD2 (6 bases). The germline V gene encodes CDR1 ENHRY and CDR2 SYGVKD. This CDR3 contains 13 residues. Trimming took 10 bases from V and 5 from J, leaving 17 bases between them. CDR3 bases: TGTGCCACCGTCGCAGGTGGGGGGGAGACCCAGTACTTC. Translation: CATVAGGGETQYF.

This clone has just one count. The V gene is TRBV6-6, the J gene TRBJ1-1; TRBD1 agrees at 7 bases. The CDR3 runs to 15 residues. The J segment lost 1 base and the V segment lost 9 bases, leaving 11 bases of the junction unmatched. Per the germline V gene, CDR1 is MNHNY and CDR2 is SVGAGI (reference sequence). CDR3 sequence (DNA): TGTGCCAGTATAAAAGACAGGGATCGGAACACTGAAGCTTTCTTT. Translation gives CASIKDRDRNTEAFF.

The chain has TRBV5-5 and TRBJ2-7, with 7 bases lining up with TRBD2. Germline V gene data show CDR1 as SGHKS and CDR2 as YYEKEE (reference sequence). J gave up 11 bases and V 0 bases, and 8 bases lay outside the gene matches. The CDR3 totals 13 residues. Written as DNA, the CDR3 is TGTGCCAGCAGCTTGGAGAGTATCGGGGGGAAGTACTTC. Amino acids: CASSLESIGGKYF.

CDR3 residues: CASTGGLPYGYTF. The CDR3 nucleotides read TGTGCCAGCACTGGGGGGCTCCCCTATGGCTACACCTTC. This chain links TRBV28 with TRBJ1-2; the D gene is possibly TRBD1 (6 bases). This CDR3 spans 13 amino acids. V gave up 7 bases and J gave up 4 bases, with 13 bases separating them. CDR1 is MDHEN and CDR2 is SYDVKM in the germline V gene.

V is TRBV20-1 and J is TRBJ1-2; D is perhaps TRBD1 (5 bases). Germline loops: CDR1 DFQATT, CDR2 SNEGSKA (reference sequence). Trimming took 5 bases from V and 8 from J, leaving 12 bases between them. The CDR3 runs 11 residues. CDR3 bases: TGCAGTGCTCTCCTAAAGGGGGGCTACACCTTC. Its translation: CSALLKGGYTF.

The V call is TRBV12-3 or TRBV12-4, the J call TRBJ1-2; maybe TRBD1 (5 bases). V was cut by 6 bases and J by 7 bases, with 12 bases left in between. The CDR3 is 12 amino acids. The DNA for the CDR3 is TGTGCCAGCAGCCCCCAGGGAGGTGGCTACACCTTC. Its protein product is CASSPQGGGYTF.

The sample holds one count of this clone. V gene TRBV19 combines with J gene TRBJ2-2, with D possibly matching TRBD2 (5 bases). Germline assignment: CDR1 LNHDA and CDR2 SQIVND (reference sequence). This CDR3 is built from 14 residues. Trimming took off 3 bases at V and 3 bases at J, with 8 bases between the two ends. CDR3 amino acids: CASSITGYTGELFF. The CDR3 nucleotides read TGTGCCAGTAGTATTACGGGGTACACCGGGGAGCTGTTTTTT.

The chain joins TRBV18 to TRBJ1-6; D possibly corresponds to TRBD1 (6 bases). The V gene lost 3 bases and the J gene lost 11 bases, with 14 bases spanning the gap. Per the germline V gene, CDR1 is KGHSH and CDR2 is LQKENI. CDR3 length: 14 residues. CDR3 region: CASSPPGQRAPLHF. CDR3 sequence (DNA): TGTGCCAGCTCACCGCCAGGACAGAGAGCACCCCTCCACTTT.

The rearrangement joins TRBV9 to TRBJ2-5; perhaps D is TRBD1 or TRBD2 (5 bases each). V was pared by 0 bases and J by 0 bases, with 9 bases between. Germline loops: CDR1 SGDLS, CDR2 YYNGEE. The CDR3 runs 15 residues. CDR3 nucleotide sequence: TGTGCCAGCAGCGTAGCGGGACGGGACCAAGAGACCCAGTACTTC. It codes for CASSVAGRDQETQYF.

V usage is TRBV6-1 and J usage is TRBJ2-2, with 8 bases identical to TRBD2. Germline CDR1 reads MNHNS; CDR2 reads SASEGT. This CDR3 contains 16 residues. V shed 4 bases and J 0 bases; nucleotides not matched to a gene: 4. The CDR3 is CASSGLASTNTGELFF. In nucleotides, the CDR3 is TGTGCCAGCAGTGGACTAGCGAGCACGAACACCGGGGAGCTGTTTTTT.

The V call is TRBV7-8, the J call TRBJ2-7, with 8 positions matching TRBD2. Unmatched junction bases numbered 8, after V lost 1 base and J lost 3 bases. CDR1 is SGHVS and CDR2 is FQNEAQ in the germline V gene. This CDR3 is built from 16 residues. The CDR3 region is CASSLVRVAGFYEQYF. In nucleotides, the CDR3 is TGTGCCAGCAGCTTAGTCCGTGTAGCGGGGTTCTACGAGCAGTACTTC. The full variable domain, its missing parts supplied by reference TRBV7-8 and TRBJ2-7, is GAGVSQSPRYKVAKRGQDVALRCDPISGHVSLFWYQQALGQGPEFLTYFQNEAQLDKSGLPSDRFFAERPEGSVSTLKIQRTQQEDSAVYLCASSLVRVAGFYEQYFGPGTRLTVT.

The chain uses TRBV27 and TRBJ1-5, with 7 bases matching TRBD1. From germline, CDR1 is MNHEY and CDR2 SMNVEV (reference sequence). The CDR3 loop spans 14 amino acids. With V trimmed by 6 bases and J by 11 bases, 13 bases remained unmatched. DNA of the CDR3: TGTGCCAGCAGGACCGGGACAGACCGAGGGTCCCAGCATTTT. Translation: CASRTGTDRGSQHF.

A few counts support this clone. This chain connects TRBV30 to TRBJ1-1, with 8 bases lining up with TRBD1. V shed 5 bases and J 2 bases; nucleotides not matched to a gene: 7. The length of the CDR3 is 14 residues. In germline, CDR1 is GTSNPN, CDR2 SVGIG (reference sequence). The CDR3, as DNA: TGTGCCTGGGCCCCCGGGACAGGAAACACTGAAGCTTTCTTT. It codes for CAWAPGTGNTEAFF.

The genes are TRBV4-2 and TRBJ1-3, with 10 bases aligning to TRBD1. The germline V gene encodes CDR1 LGHNA and CDR2 YNFKEQ. V shed 0 bases, J shed 4 bases, and the junction held 9 bases outside the gene matches. The CDR3 contains 18 residues. The CDR3 loop is CASSQDPGQGSGGNTIYF. The CDR3 region has the DNA TGTGCCAGCAGCCAAGATCCGGGACAGGGGAGCGGCGGAAACACCATATATTTT.

The rearrangement uses TRBV6-5 and TRBJ2-2; D call uncertain. Trimming took off 6 bases at V and 6 bases at J, with 8 bases between the two ends. Per germline, CDR1 MNHEY and CDR2 SVGAGI. The CDR3 loop spans 12 amino acids. The CDR3, as DNA: TGTGCCAGCAGACGTTCCCCCGGGGAGCTGTTTTTT. Encoded protein: CASRRSPGELFF.

The genes are TRBV5-1 and TRBJ2-1, with 7 nucleotides matching TRBD2. Germline V gene sequence: CDR1 SGHRS, CDR2 YFSETQ. The CDR3 is 16 residues long. The junction had 11 bases not matched to a gene; V was cut back by 4 bases and J by 4 bases. The CDR3 nucleotides read TGCGCCAGCAGCACACGGACTAGAGGTGCATACAATGAGCAGTTCTTC. It is translated as CASSTRTRGAYNEQFF.

The chain uses TRBV3-1 (or the pseudogene TRBV3-2) and TRBJ2-5; the D is unclear. Germline lookup yields CDR1 LGHDT and CDR2 YNNKEL (reference sequence). Trimming left V 4 bases short and J 1 base short, with 16 bases between. This CDR3 spans 16 amino acids. The CDR3 region is CASSPQWAGLQETQYF. In nucleotides, the CDR3 is TGTGCCAGCAGCCCCCAGTGGGCAGGCCTCCAAGAGACCCAGTACTTC.

The CDR3 DNA is TGTGCCTGGAGCCACCCAGGGGCCGGGCGAAACACCATATATTTT. Translation gives CAWSHPGAGRNTIYF. V and J are TRBV30 and TRBJ1-3; tentatively, D is TRBD1 (6 bases). Germline-derived CDR1 and CDR2 are GTSNPN and SVGIG (reference sequence). The CDR3 is 15 residues long. V lost 3 bases and J lost 5, with 17 bases in between.

The genes are TRBV7-2 and TRBJ1-2, with no clear D. CDR3 length: 15 residues. Germline CDR1 and CDR2: SGHTA and FQGNSA. Between the trimmed V and J ends, which lost 2 bases and 4 bases, there was a span of 14 bases. CDR3 DNA: TGTGCCAGCAGCTTACAAACAGTTTATACCTATGGCTACACCTTC. Translation: CASSLQTVYTYGYTF.